This TCR beta chain was recorded in a study of low-dose radiotherapy and immunotherapy resistance in tumors. Whole-study context: A dose of 0.5 Gy per fraction was delivered to Cohort 1 every 2 weeks, for a total of 6.5 Gy.

The time point: after trial treatment. Treatment here: LDRT plus nivolumab, ipilimumab, low-dose cyclophosphamide and aspirin (RACIN trial). It was nivolumab, ipilimumab, aspirin, low-dose cyclophosphamide and low-dose radiotherapy that donors received. TRAV and TRBV primers primed cDNA for both TCRalpha and TCRbeta. With a constant-region primer and a V-primer adapter, TCRs were subjected to around 18 PCR cycles of amplification. Via MiXCR, TCRdb re-called the reads, giving one row per CDR3 protein. The repertoire holds tens of thousands of distinct CDR3 sequences, with under 25% as singletons. Germline V gene data show CDR1 as MGHDK and CDR2 as SYGVNS. Losses at the gene ends were 2 bases for V and 5 bases for J; bases not matched to a gene: 14. The length of the CDR3 is 17 residues. This clonotype has at least ten counts.

This specimen consisted of PBMCs, obtained after low-dose radiotherapy plus immunotherapy. The rearrangement links TRBV25-1 to TRBJ2-5; 7 bases fit TRBD2. The TCR comes from a female donor with ovarian cancer. As DNA, the CDR3 is TGTGCCAGCAGTGAAGCGACGGGAGGCCTTGGGGGGGAGACCCAGTACTTC. Protein: CASSEATGGLGGETQYF.